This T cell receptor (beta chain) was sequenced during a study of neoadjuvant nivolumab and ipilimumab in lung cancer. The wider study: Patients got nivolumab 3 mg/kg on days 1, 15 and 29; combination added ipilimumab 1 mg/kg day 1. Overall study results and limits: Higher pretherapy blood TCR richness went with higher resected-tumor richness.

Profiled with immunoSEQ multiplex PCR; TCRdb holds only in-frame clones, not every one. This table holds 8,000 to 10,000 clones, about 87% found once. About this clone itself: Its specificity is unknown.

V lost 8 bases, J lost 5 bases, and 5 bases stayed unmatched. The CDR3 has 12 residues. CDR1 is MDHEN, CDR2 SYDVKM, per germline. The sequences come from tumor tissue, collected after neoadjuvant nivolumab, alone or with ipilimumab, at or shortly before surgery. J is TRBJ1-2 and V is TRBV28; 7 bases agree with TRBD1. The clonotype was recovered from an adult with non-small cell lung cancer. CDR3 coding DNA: TGTGCCAGCGGAAGACAGGGATATGGCTACACCTTC. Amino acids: CASGRQGYGYTF.